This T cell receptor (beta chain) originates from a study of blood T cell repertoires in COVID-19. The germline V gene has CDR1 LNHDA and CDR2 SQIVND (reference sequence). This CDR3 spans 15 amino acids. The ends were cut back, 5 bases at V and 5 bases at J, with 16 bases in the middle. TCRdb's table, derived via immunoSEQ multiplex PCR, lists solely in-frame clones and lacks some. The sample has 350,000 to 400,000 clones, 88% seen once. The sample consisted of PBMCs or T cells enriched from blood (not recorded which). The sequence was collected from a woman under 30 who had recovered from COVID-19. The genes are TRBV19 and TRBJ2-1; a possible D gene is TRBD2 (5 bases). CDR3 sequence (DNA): TGTGCCAGTAGTCGGGCCCAAGGACTGGACAATGAGCAGTTCTTC. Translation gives CASSRAQGLDNEQFF.